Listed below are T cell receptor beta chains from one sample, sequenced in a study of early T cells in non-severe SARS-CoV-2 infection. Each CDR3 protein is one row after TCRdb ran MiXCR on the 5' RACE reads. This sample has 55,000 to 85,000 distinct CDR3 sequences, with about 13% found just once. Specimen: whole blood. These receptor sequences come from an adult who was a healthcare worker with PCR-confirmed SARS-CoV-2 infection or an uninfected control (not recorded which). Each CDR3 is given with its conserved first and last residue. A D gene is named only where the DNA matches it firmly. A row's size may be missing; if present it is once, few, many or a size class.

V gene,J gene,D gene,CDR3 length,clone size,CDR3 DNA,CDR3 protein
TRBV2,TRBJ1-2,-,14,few,TGTGCCAGCGGCGATTTACAGGCTAACTATGGCTACACCTTC,CASGDLQANYGYTF
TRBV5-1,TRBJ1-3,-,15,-,TGCGCCAGCAGTCCGGCTGGAAGCTCTGGAAACACCATATATTTT,CASSPAGSSGNTIYF
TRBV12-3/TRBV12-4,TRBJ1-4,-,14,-,TGTGCCAGCAGTTTAGTTGCAACTAATGAAAAACTGTTTTTT,CASSLVATNEKLFF
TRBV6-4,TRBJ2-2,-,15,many,TGTGCCAGCAGTGACGGCTCAAAGAACACCGGGGAGCTGTTTTTT,CASSDGSKNTGELFF
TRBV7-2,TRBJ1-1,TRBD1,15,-,TGTGCCAGCAGTTATCAAGGACAGGGGGGAACTGAAGCTTTCTTT,CASSYQGQGGTEAFF
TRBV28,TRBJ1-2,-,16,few,TGTGCCAGTCGAACTCCCTTAGGTAGTAGGTACTATGGCTACACCTTC,CASRTPLGSRYYGYTF
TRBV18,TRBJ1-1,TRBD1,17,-,TGTGCCAGCTCCCCCCAACAGGGGGCATTATCATGGACTGAAGCTTTCTTT,CASSPQQGALSWTEAFF
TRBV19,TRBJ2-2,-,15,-,TGTGCCAGTACTGACGAGACACCGAGGACCGGGGAGCTGTTTTTT,CASTDETPRTGELFF
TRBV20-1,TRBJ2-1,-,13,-,TGCAGTGCTAATGCACTAGCCAACAATGAGCAGTTCTTC,CSANALANNEQFF
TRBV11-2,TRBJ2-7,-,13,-,TGTACCAGCAGCTCCTCGCCGGCCTACGAGCAGTACTTC,CTSSSSPAYEQYF
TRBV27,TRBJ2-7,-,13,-,TGTGCCAGCAGTTTTAGGGCAGCCTACGAGCAGTACTTC,CASSFRAAYEQYF
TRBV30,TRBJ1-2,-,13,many,TGTGCCTGGAGTGTACTGTCAGGGGCTGGCTACACCTTC,CAWSVLSGAGYTF
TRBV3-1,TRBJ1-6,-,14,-,TGTGCCAGCAGCCAAGAGTCCGAGGATTCACCCCTCCACTTT,CASSQESEDSPLHF
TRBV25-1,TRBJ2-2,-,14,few,TGTGCCAGCAGCCCACAGGCAAACACCGGGGAGCTGTTTTTT,CASSPQANTGELFF
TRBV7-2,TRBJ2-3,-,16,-,TGTGCCAGCAGCCCAAGGTCACTATCGGGGAGAGATACGCAGTATTTT,CASSPRSLSGRDTQYF
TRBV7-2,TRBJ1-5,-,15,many,TGTGCCAGCAGCTTACGGAGGGTAGGCAATCAGCCCCAGCATTTT,CASSLRRVGNQPQHF
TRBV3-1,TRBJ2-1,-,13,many,TGTGCCAGCAGCCAAGTCGGGGAAAATGAGCAGTTCTTC,CASSQVGENEQFF
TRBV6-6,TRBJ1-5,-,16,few,TGTGCCATCTTGGGGGTACCGGGACGGCGATCCCAGCCCCAGCATTTT,CAILGVPGRRSQPQHF
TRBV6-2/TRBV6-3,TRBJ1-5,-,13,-,TGTGCCAGCCAACAGGGCGGCAATCAGCCCCAGCATTTT,CASQQGGNQPQHF
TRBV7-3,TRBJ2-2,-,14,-,TGTGCCAGCAGCTACGGGACGACCCCCGGGGAGCTGTTTTTT,CASSYGTTPGELFF
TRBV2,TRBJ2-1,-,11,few,TGTGCCAGCGCCCTCCACAATGAGCAGTTCTTC,CASALHNEQFF
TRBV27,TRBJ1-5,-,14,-,TGTGCCAGCAGTTTTGGGGGGAACGATCAGCCCCAGCATTTT,CASSFGGNDQPQHF
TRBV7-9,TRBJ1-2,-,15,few,TGTGCCAGCAGCTTAGCGGGCAGGAGGAACTATGGCTACACCTTC,CASSLAGRRNYGYTF
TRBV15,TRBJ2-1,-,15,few,TGTGCCACCAGCAGGGCAGGGCAATCCTACAATGAGCAGTTCTTC,CATSRAGQSYNEQFF
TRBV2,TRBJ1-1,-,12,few,TGTGCCAGCGGAGTGGGATACACTGAAGCTTTCTTT,CASGVGYTEAFF
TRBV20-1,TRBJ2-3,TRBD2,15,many,TGCAGTGCTTCTGTAGCGGGGGGACTCACAGATACGCAGTATTTT,CSASVAGGLTDTQYF
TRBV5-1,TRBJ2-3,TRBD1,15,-,TGCGCCAGCAGCTTCGAGGGGGCCCCTACAGATACGCAGTATTTT,CASSFEGAPTDTQYF
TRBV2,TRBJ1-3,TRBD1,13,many,TGTGCCAGCAGGAGGGACAGTCAAGGCACCATATATTTT,CASRRDSQGTIYF
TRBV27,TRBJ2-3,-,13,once,TGTGCCAGCAATTCTAGGGGCACAGATACGCAGTATTTT,CASNSRGTDTQYF
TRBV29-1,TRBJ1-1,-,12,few,TGCAGCGTTGTCCTGAAGAACACTGAAGCTTTCTTT,CSVVLKNTEAFF
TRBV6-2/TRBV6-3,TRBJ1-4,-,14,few,TGTGCCAGCAGTTTTCGGGCAACTAATGAAAAACTGTTTTTT,CASSFRATNEKLFF
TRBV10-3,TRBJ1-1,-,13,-,TGTGCCATCACCAGGGCGCTGCGAACTGAAGCTTTCTTT,CAITRALRTEAFF
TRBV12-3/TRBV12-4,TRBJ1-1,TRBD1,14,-,TGTGCCAGCAGTCCACAGGGGGGTCACACTGAAGCTTTCTTT,CASSPQGGHTEAFF